The clone carrying this T cell receptor beta chain was found a few times. What it binds is not known. The sample's time point: patch test 2, 6 weeks after DPC sensitization. The treatment was: therapeutic diphenylcyclopropenone sensitization with weekly scalp DPC. CDR1 is SEHNR, CDR2 FQNEAQ, per germline (reference sequence). CDR3 length equals 16 residues. Trimming shortened V by 1 base and J by 4 bases, and 16 bases separated the two germline ends. The sample comes from a study of human T cells and chemical hapten exposure. Study-level information: Patch tests of 0.01% DPC on the upper back were read at 6 days. The variation in per-sample TCR yields arose mainly from small differences in pooled library volumes.

General study points: Controls formed significantly fewer large CDR3 similarity clusters than expanded TCRs did.

Original data processing: The number of TCRs in each sample had a median of 95,638 and spanned roughly 23,224 to 750,000. In TCRdb, the RACE reads were re-called with MiXCR into one record per CDR3 protein. V and J calls and clone size were set by TCRdb, not the authors. The sample holds 360,000 or so distinct CDR3 sequences, nearly 6.5% seen once. The sequence was obtained from a woman aged 18 to 35 with alopecia areata. Some clones in this sample may be carry-over from other donors' samples. Sequencing was performed on whole blood, taken in connection with sensitization to the hapten diphenylcyclopropenone (DPC). The gene calls are TRBV7-9 and TRBJ1-2; tentatively, D is TRBD1 (6 bases). The CDR3 nucleotides are TGTGCCAGCAGCTTAGGGGGGCTACAAGACTCCTATGGCTACACCTTC. As protein: CASSLGGLQDSYGYTF.